Below, one T cell receptor (beta chain) is given with its context. These data are taken from a study of response to subunit inactivated influenza vaccine. MiXCR was run by TCRdb on the RT-PCR reads, yielding one entry per CDR3 protein. Among 450,000 to 600,000 distinct CDR3 sequences listed, roughly 7.6% were seen once. The source was PBMCs from blood, collected less than 30 months after vaccination. This sequence originates from a man between 50 and 69 years old who received an inactivated influenza vaccine.

The CDR3: CASSQGGWWGYEQYF. CDR3 in DNA: TGTGCCAGCAGCCAAGGGGGTTGGTGGGGCTACGAGCAGTACTTC. The gene calls are TRBV14 and TRBJ2-7, with D unresolved. CDR1 is SGHDN and CDR2 is FVKESK in the germline V gene. V was shortened by 1 base and J by 3 bases, with 13 bases between the two germline ends. The CDR3 runs to 15 residues.